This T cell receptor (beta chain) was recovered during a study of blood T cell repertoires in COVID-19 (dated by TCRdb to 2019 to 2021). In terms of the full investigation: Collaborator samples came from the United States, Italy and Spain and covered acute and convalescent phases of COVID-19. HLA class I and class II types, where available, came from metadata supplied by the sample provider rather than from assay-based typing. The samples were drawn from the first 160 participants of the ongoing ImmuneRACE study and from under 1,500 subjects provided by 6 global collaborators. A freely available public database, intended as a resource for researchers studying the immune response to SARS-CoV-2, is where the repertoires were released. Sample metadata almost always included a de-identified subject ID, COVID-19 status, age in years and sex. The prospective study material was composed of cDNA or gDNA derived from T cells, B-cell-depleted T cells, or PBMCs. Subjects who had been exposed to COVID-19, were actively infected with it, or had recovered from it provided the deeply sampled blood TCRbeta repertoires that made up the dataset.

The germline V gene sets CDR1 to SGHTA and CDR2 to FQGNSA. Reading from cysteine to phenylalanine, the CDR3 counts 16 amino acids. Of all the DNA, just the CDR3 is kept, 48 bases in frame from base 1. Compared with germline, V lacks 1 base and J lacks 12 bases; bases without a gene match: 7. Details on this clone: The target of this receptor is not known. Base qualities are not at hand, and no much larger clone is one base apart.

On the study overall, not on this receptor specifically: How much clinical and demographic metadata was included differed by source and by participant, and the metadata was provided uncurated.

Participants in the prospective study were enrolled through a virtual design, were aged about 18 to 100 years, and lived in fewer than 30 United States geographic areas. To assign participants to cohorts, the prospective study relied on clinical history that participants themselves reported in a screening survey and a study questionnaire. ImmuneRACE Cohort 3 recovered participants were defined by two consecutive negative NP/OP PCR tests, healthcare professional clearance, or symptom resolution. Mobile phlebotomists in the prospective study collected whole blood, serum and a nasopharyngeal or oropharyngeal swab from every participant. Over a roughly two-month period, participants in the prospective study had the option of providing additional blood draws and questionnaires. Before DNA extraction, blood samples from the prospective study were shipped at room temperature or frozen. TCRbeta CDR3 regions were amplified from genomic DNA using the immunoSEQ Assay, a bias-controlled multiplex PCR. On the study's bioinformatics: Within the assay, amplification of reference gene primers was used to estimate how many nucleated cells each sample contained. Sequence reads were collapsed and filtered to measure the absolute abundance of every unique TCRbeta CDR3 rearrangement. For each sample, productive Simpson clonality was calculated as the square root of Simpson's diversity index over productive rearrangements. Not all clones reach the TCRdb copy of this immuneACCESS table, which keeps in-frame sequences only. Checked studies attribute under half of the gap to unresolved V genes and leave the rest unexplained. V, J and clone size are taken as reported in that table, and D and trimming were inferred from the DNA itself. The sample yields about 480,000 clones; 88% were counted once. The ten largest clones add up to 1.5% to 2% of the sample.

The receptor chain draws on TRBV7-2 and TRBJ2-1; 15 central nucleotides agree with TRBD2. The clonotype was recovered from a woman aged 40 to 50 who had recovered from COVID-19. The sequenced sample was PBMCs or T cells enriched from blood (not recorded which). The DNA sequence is TGTGCCAGCAGCTTAGAGGGACTAGCGGGAGGTTACGCGCAGTTCTTC. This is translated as CASSLEGLAGGYAQFF.